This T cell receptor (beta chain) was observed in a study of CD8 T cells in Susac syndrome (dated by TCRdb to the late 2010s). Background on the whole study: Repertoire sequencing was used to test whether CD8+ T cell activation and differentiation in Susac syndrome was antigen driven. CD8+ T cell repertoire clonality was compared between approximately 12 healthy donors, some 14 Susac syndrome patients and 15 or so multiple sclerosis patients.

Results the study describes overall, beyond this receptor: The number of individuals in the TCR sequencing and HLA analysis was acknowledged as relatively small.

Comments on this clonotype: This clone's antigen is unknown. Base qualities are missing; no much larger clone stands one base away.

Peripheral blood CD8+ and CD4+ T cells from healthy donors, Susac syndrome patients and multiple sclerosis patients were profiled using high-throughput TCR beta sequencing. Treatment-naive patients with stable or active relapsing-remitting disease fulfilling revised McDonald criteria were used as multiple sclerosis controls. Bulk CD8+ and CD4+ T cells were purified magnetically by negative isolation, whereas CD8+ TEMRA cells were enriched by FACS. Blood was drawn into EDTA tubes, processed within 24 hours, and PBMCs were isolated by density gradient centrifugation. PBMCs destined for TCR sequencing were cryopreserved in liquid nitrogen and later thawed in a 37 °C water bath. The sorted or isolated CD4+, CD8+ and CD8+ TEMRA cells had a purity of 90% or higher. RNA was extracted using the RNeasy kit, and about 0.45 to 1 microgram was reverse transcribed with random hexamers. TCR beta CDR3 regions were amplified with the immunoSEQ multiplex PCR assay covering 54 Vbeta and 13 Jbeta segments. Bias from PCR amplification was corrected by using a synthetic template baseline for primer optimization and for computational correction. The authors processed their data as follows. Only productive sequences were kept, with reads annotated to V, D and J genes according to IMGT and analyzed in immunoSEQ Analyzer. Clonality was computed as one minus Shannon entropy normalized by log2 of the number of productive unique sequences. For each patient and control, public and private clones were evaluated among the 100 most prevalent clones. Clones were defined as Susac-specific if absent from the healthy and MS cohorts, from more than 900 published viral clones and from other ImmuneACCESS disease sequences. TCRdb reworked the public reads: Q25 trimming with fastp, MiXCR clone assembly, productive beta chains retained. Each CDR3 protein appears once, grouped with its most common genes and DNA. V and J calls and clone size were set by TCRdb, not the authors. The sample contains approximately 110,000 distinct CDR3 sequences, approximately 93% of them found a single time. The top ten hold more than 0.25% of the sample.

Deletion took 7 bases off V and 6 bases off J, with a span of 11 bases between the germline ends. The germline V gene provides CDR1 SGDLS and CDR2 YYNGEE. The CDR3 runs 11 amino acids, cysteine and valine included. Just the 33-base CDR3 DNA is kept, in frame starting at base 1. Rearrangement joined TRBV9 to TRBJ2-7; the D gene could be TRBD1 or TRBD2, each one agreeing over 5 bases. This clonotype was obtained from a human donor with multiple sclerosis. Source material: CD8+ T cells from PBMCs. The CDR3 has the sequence CASPGTCEQYV. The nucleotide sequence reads TGTGCCAGCCCCGGGACCTGCGAGCAGTACGTC.